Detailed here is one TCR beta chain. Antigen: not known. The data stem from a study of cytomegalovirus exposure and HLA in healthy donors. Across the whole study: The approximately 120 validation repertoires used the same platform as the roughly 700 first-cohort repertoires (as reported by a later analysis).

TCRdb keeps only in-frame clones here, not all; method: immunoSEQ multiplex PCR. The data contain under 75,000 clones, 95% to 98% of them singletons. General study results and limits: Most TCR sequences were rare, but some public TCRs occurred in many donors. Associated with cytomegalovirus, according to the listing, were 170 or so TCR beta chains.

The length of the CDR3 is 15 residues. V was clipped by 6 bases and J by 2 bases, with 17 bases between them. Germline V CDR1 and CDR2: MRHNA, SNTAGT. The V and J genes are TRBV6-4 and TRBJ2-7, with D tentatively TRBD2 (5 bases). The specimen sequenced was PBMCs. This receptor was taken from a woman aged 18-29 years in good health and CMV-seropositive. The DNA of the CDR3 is TGTGCCAGCAGAAGACGCGGGCAGGCCCCCTACGAGCAGTACTTC. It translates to CASRRRGQAPYEQYF.